The 15 T cell receptor beta chains below were found in one sample sequenced in a study of cytomegalovirus exposure and HLA in healthy donors (dated by TCRdb to between 2016 and 2019). Receptor libraries were prepared by the immunoSEQ multiplex PCR assay. A mixture of 60 forward primers for TCR Vbeta segments and 13 reverse primers for TCR Jbeta segments was used in the multiplex PCR. Entries here come from immuneACCESS through TCRdb and include only in-frame sequences with V and J called. Some clones fail to appear in such tables; in the studies checked, an unresolved V gene covers under half of the shortfall, and the cause of the remainder is unknown. A total of over 150,000 clones appear in this sample, approximately 71% of them only once. Around 4.5% of the sample goes to the ten largest clones. The specimen sequenced was PBMCs. These receptors all stem from a woman under 30 in good health and CMV-seropositive.

V is TRBV4-2 and J is TRBJ2-1, with 7 bases that match TRBD1. Germline CDR1 reads LGHNA; CDR2 reads YNFKEQ. This CDR3 has 15 residues. V was clipped by 4 bases and J by 0 bases; unmatched bases: 3. The CDR3 bases are TGTGCCAGCAGCCCGGACAGGAGCTCCTACAATGAGCAGTTCTTC. Residues: CASSPDRSSYNEQFF.

The rearrangement joins TRBV29-1 to TRBJ1-5; 9 nucleotides agree with TRBD1. Trimming removed 7 bases from V and 0 bases from J; junction bases left unmatched: 7. The CDR3 spans 15 residues. Per germline, CDR1 SQVTM and CDR2 ANQGSEA. CDR3: CSAGGDRDSNQPQHF. The CDR3 DNA sequence: TGCAGCGCTGGGGGGGACAGGGATAGCAATCAGCCCCAGCATTTT.

The genes are TRBV7-9 and TRBJ2-2; tentatively, D is TRBD2 (6 bases). Trimming pared 6 bases from V and 4 bases from J, leaving 21 bases between. The CDR3 spans 17 residues. Germline V gene lookup returns CDR1 SEHNR and CDR2 FQNEAQ (reference sequence). CDR3 coding DNA: TGTGCCAGCAGTCCTGCTTACGGGAGTTCGGGCACCGGGGAGCTGTTTTTT. It is translated as CASSPAYGSSGTGELFF.

On this clone: Within the sample, other DNA sequences also encode this same CDR3. The rearrangement links TRBV7-8 to TRBJ1-1; D unclear. Germline lookup yields CDR1 SGHVS and CDR2 FQNEAQ. Trimming removed 5 bases at V and 1 base at J, with 8 bases between. The CDR3 runs 13 residues. The CDR3 DNA reads as TGTGCCAGCAGCCTTGTGGCGAACACTGAAGCTTTCTTT. Amino acid sequence: CASSLVANTEAFF.

The chain is built from TRBV28 and TRBJ2-7, with 8 positions matching TRBD1. In germline, CDR1 is MDHEN, CDR2 SYDVKM. The CDR3 length is 14 residues. V shed 2 bases, J shed 4 bases, and the junction held 4 bases outside the gene matches. This CDR3 is CASSLGDRGYEQYF. The DNA of the CDR3 is TGTGCCAGCAGTTTAGGCGACAGGGGATACGAGCAGTACTTC. Combining the CDR3 with reference TRBV28 and TRBJ2-7 gives the whole variable domain DVKVTQSSRYLVKRTGEKVFLECVQDMDHENMFWYRQDPGLGLRLIYFSYDVKMKEKGDIPEGYSVSREKKERFSLILESASTNQTSMYLCASSLGDRGYEQYFGPGTRLTVT.

This clone appeared a few times. This chain uses TRBV5-6 with TRBJ2-5; D not resolved. The assigned J gene may be wrong: the sequence end matches TRBJ2-7 better. This CDR3 is built from 11 residues. Germline V gene lookup returns CDR1 SGHDT and CDR2 YYEEEE. This CDR3 reads CASSLTHEQYF. The CDR3 region has the DNA TGTGCCAGCAGCTTGACGCACGAGCAGTACTTC.

The rearrangement links TRBV2 to TRBJ2-7; D might be TRBD1 (5 bases). The CDR3 runs 13 residues. Germline lookup yields CDR1 SNHLY and CDR2 FYNNEI. Trimming took off 6 bases at V and 3 bases at J, with 12 bases between the two ends. CDR3: CASRGPWVYEQYF. In DNA form, the CDR3 reads TGTGCCAGCAGGGGGCCCTGGGTCTACGAGCAGTACTTC.

The V and J genes are TRBV14 and TRBJ2-3; 8 nucleotides match TRBD1. J gave up 5 bases and V 4 bases, and 5 bases lay outside the gene matches. Germline V gives CDR1 SGHDN, CDR2 FVKESK. CDR3 length equals 14 residues. The CDR3 DNA sequence: TGTGCCAGCAGCCGGCGACAGGGGAGAGATACGCAGTATTTT. Its translation is CASSRRQGRDTQYF.

V gene TRBV5-1 combines with J gene TRBJ1-1, with D perhaps TRBD1 (5 bases). This CDR3 has 16 amino acids. Germline V gives CDR1 SGHRS, CDR2 YFSETQ. V lost 0 bases and J 2 bases, leaving 14 bases between the germline ends. The CDR3 here is CASSLAGGLLNTEAFF. As DNA, the CDR3 is TGCGCCAGCAGCTTGGCCGGGGGGTTATTAAACACTGAAGCTTTCTTT.

This rearrangement joins TRBV5-1 to TRBJ1-2, with 7 bases matching TRBD1. The junction had 5 bases not matched to a gene; V was cut back by 3 bases and J by 6 bases. CDR1 and CDR2 (germline): SGHRS, YFSETQ. The CDR3 extends over 13 amino acids. DNA for the CDR3: TGCGCCAGCAGCTCATCCACAGGGGATGGCTACACCTTC. Protein sequence: CASSSSTGDGYTF.

A single count supports this clone. The chain recombines TRBV7-2 with TRBJ2-4; D may be TRBD1 (6 bases). This CDR3 spans 15 amino acids. Trimming left V 3 bases short and J 5 bases short, with 14 bases between. Germline assignment: CDR1 SGHTA and CDR2 FQGNSA. In DNA, the CDR3 is TGTGCCAGCAGCTTCGACAGGTTCACCCAAAACATTCAGTACTTC. Residues: CASSFDRFTQNIQYF.

V is TRBV9 and J is TRBJ2-1; 11 nucleotides align to TRBD1. The CDR3 contains 15 residues. Trimming cost V 4 bases and J 3 bases; bases outside gene matches: 3. Per the germline V gene, CDR1 is SGDLS and CDR2 is YYNGEE. This CDR3 reads CASSPGTGGYNEQFF. In DNA form, the CDR3 reads TGTGCCAGCAGCCCCGGGACAGGGGGCTACAATGAGCAGTTCTTC.

This clone showed up just once. The chain recombines TRBV18 with TRBJ1-3; D perhaps matches TRBD1 (6 bases). This CDR3 has 16 residues. The germline V gene encodes CDR1 KGHSH and CDR2 LQKENI. V lost 5 bases to trimming and J lost 1 base, with 15 bases between them. The CDR3 sequence: CASSSGTPKSGNTIYF. CDR3 DNA sequence: TGTGCCAGCTCATCCGGGACACCAAAATCTGGAAACACCATATATTTT.

Note on this clone: Germline and junction disagree at one end, which may indicate a read error. The V call is TRBV7-7, the J call TRBJ1-5; no firm D call. Germline V gene lookup returns CDR1 SSHAT and CDR2 FNYEAQ (reference sequence). This CDR3 comprises 15 residues. CDR3 DNA: TGTGCTAGCAGCTTACTAGGATGGGGCAATCAGCCCCAGCATTTT. This codes for CASSLLGWGNQPQHF.

This clone appeared a single time. The chain uses TRBV29-1 and TRBJ2-7; the match to TRBD1 covers 11 bases. V lost 4 bases, J lost 4 bases, and 9 bases stayed unmatched. CDR1 is SQVTM and CDR2 is ANQGSEA in the germline V gene. The CDR3 is 15 amino acids. Written as DNA, the CDR3 is TGCAGCGTTGGGGCCGGGACAGGGGGTGGGTACGAGCAGTACTTC. This encodes CSVGAGTGGGYEQYF.